The 9 T cell receptor beta chains listed next were all sequenced from one sample in a study of blood T cell repertoires in COVID-19. The data were produced by immunoSEQ multiplex PCR, yet TCRdb's version contains in-frame clones alone and is incomplete. The sample shows more than 80,000 clones, 70% to 85% of them seen only once. Sequenced material: peripheral blood. The receptors here all came from a woman older than 75 with COVID-19, enrolled during active disease.

This chain links TRBV5-1 with TRBJ2-3, with TRBD1 matching 7 bases. The germline gives CDR1 SGHRS, CDR2 YFSETQ. CDR3 length: 15 amino acids. With V trimmed by 1 base and J by 5 bases, 7 bases remained unmatched. The CDR3 DNA reads TGCGCCAGCAGCTTGACAAGACAGGGTATAGATACGCAGTATTTT. It translates to CASSLTRQGIDTQYF.

The chain couples TRBV12-3 or TRBV12-4 to TRBJ2-3, with D perhaps matching TRBD1 (6 bases). V was cut by 6 bases and J by 10 bases, with 14 bases left in between. The CDR3 runs to 12 residues. The CDR3 sequence is CASSEQGTAQYF. The CDR3 coding sequence is TGTGCCAGCAGCGAGCAGGGGACGGCGCAGTATTTT.

The chain links TRBV18 to TRBJ2-7; possible D gene TRBD2, 5 bases. The V gene's germline CDR1 is KGHSH and CDR2 LQKENI. The CDR3 contains 16 residues. With 0 bases removed from V and 3 bases from J, the gap between germline ends came to 15 bases. In DNA form, the CDR3 reads TGTGCCAGCTCACCACCGTCCATGGGAGTAGGCTACGAGCAGTACTTC. It codes for CASSPPSMGVGYEQYF.

In its sample, this clone was seen once. The chain carries TRBV6-1 and TRBJ2-3; 11 bases line up with TRBD2. The CDR3 extends over 18 amino acids. Losses at the gene ends were 1 base for V and 2 bases for J; bases not matched to a gene: 8. Germline V gene lookup returns CDR1 MNHNS and CDR2 SASEGT. The CDR3 is CASSEESRLAGLTDTQYF. The CDR3 DNA sequence: TGTGCCAGCAGTGAAGAATCTCGACTAGCGGGGCTCACAGATACGCAGTATTTT.

CDR3 sequence (DNA): TGTGCCAGCAGCCGTGACAGGGGAAACACCGGGGAGCTGTTTTTT. Residues: CASSRDRGNTGELFF. The J gene is TRBJ2-2, the V gene TRBV5-4, with 8 bases lining up with TRBD1. V was pared by 4 bases and J by 2 bases, with 4 bases of the junction left unmatched. The CDR3 is made up of 15 amino acids. CDR1 is SGHNT and CDR2 is YYREEE in the germline V gene (reference sequence).

The rearrangement uses TRBV27 and TRBJ1-3; D unclear. Germline CDR1 MNHEY, CDR2 SMNVEV (reference sequence). The V end was cut by 5 bases, the J end by 4 bases, with 15 bases between. The CDR3 loop spans 15 amino acids. The CDR3 here is CASSPTFLLGNTIYF. CDR3 coding DNA: TGTGCCAGCAGTCCCACTTTTCTTTTGGGAAACACCATATATTTT.

This chain links TRBV6-1 with TRBJ2-1; 7 nucleotides match TRBD1. V shed 5 bases, J shed 0 bases, and the junction held 4 bases outside the gene matches. The CDR3 has 15 amino acids. Germline assignment: CDR1 MNHNS and CDR2 SASEGT. CDR3 region: CASSLRTGSYNEQFF. The CDR3, as DNA: TGTGCCAGCAGTTTACGGACAGGCTCCTACAATGAGCAGTTCTTC.

As to this clone: Different DNA sequences within this sample yield the same CDR3. This chain joins TRBV6-5 and TRBJ2-7; TRBD1 agrees at 8 bases. The V gene's germline CDR1 is MNHEY and CDR2 SVGAGI. CDR3 size: 12 residues. Trimming took 6 bases from V and 3 from J; bases not matched to a gene: 1. The chain's CDR3 is CASSGQGYEQYF. In nucleotides, the CDR3 is TGTGCCAGCAGCGGACAGGGCTACGAGCAGTACTTC.

This rearrangement joins TRBV18 to TRBJ2-3; the D is unclear. Germline V lookup: CDR1 KGHSH, CDR2 LQKENI. V lost 3 bases, J lost 3 bases, and 10 bases lay in between. This CDR3 has 14 residues. CDR3 sequence (DNA): TGTGCCAGCTCACCGACAACTTTGACAGATACGCAGTATTTT. Translating it yields CASSPTTLTDTQYF. The variable domain in full, completed from reference TRBV18 and TRBJ2-3, reads NAGVMQNPRHLVRRRGQEARLRCSPMKGHSHVYWYRQLPEEGLKFMVYLQKENIIDESGMPKERFSAEFPKEGPSILRIQQVVRGDSAAYFCASSPTTLTDTQYFGPGTRLTVL.